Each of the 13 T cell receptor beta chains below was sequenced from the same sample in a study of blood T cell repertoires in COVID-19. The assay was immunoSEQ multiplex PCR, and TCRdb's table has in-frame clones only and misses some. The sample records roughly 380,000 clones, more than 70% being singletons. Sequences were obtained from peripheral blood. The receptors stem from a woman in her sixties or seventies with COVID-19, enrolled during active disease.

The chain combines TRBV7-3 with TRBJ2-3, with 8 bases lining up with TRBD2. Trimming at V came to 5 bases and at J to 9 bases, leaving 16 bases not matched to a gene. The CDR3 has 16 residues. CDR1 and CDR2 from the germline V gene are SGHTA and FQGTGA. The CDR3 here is CASSPGGSGDRGTQYF. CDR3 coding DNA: TGTGCCAGCAGCCCTGGGGGTAGCGGGGACCGGGGGACGCAGTATTTT. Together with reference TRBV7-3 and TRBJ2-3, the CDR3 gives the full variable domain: GAGVSQTPSNKVTEKGKYVELRCDPISGHTALYWYRQSLGQGPEFLIYFQGTGAADDSGLPNDRFFAVRPEGSVSTLKIQRTERGDSAVYLCASSPGGSGDRGTQYFGPGTRLTVL.

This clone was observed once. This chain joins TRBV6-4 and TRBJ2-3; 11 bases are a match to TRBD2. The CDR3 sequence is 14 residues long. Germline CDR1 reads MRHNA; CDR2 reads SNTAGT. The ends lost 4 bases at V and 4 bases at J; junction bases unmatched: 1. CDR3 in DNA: TGTGCCAGCAGTGTAGCGGGGGGGCCAGATACGCAGTATTTT. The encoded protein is CASSVAGGPDTQYF.

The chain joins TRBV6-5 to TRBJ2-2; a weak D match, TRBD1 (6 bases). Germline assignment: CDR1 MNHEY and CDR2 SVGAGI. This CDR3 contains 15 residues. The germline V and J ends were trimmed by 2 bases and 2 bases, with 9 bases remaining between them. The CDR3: CASSYDRINTGELFF. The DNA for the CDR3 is TGTGCCAGCAGTTACGACAGGATTAACACCGGGGAGCTGTTTTTT.

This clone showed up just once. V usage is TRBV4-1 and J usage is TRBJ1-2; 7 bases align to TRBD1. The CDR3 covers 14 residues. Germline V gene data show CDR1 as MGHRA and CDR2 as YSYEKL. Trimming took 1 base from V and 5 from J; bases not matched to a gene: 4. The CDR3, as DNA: TGCGCCAGCAGCCAAGGACAGGGCCCATATGGCTACACCTTC. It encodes CASSQGQGPYGYTF.

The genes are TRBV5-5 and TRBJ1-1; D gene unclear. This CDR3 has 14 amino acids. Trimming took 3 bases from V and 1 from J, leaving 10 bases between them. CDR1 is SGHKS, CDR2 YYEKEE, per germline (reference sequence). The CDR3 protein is CASSSRWANTEAFF. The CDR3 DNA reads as TGTGCCAGCAGCTCCCGGTGGGCGAACACTGAAGCTTTCTTT.

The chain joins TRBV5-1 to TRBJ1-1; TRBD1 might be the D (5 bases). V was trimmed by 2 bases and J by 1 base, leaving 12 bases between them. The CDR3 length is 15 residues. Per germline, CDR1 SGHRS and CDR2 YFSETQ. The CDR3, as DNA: TGCGCCAGCAGCTTCCTGGCAGGGCCGAACACTGAAGCTTTCTTT. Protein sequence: CASSFLAGPNTEAFF.

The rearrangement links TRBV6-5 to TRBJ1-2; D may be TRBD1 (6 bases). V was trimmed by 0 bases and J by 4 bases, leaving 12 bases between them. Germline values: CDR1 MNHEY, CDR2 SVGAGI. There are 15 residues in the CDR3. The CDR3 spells CASSYSFRGTYGYTF. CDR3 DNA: TGTGCCAGCAGTTACTCTTTCAGGGGTACCTATGGCTACACCTTC.

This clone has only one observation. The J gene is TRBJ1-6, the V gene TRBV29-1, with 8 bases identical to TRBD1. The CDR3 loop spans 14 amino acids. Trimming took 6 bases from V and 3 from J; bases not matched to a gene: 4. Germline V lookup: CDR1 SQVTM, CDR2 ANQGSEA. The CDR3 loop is CSVRDRNYNSPLHF. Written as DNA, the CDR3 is TGCAGCGTGAGGGACAGGAACTATAATTCACCCCTCCACTTT.

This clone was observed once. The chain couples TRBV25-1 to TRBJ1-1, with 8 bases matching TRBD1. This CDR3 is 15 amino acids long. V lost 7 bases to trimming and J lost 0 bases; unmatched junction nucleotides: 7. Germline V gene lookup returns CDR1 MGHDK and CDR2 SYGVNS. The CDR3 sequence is CASTGTGVMNTEAFF. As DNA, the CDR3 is TGTGCCAGCACCGGGACAGGTGTCATGAACACTGAAGCTTTCTTT.

CDR3: CASSQDRGFPSYEQYF. DNA of the CDR3: TGCGCCAGCAGCCAAGATCGGGGTTTTCCCTCCTACGAGCAGTACTTC. The chain is built from TRBV4-1 and TRBJ2-7; a weak D match, TRBD2 (5 bases). V lost 0 bases, J lost 0 bases, and 12 bases lay in between. The CDR3 has 16 residues. CDR1 is MGHRA, CDR2 YSYEKL, per germline.

The CDR3 is CASSVQGNPTEAFF. In DNA, the CDR3 is TGTGCCAGCAGCGTACAGGGTAACCCGACTGAAGCTTTCTTT. The chain couples TRBV9 to TRBJ1-1; possibly TRBD1 for D (5 bases). This CDR3 has 14 amino acids. The germline V gene has CDR1 SGDLS and CDR2 YYNGEE. The ends were cut back, 1 base at V and 5 bases at J, with 12 bases in the middle.

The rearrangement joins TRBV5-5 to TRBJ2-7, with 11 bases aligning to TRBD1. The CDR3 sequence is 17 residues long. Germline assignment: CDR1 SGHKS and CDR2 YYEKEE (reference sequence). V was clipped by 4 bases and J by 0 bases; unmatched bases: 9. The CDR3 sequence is CASSRAGTGGGSYEQYF. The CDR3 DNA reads TGTGCCAGCAGCCGCGCCGGGACAGGGGGAGGCTCCTACGAGCAGTACTTC.

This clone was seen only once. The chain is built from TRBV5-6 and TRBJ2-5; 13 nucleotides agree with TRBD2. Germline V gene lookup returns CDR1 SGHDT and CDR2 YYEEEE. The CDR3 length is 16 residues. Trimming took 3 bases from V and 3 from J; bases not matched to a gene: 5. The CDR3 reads CASSSTSGGTEETQYF. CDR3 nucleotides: TGTGCCAGCAGCTCGACTAGCGGGGGGACCGAAGAGACCCAGTACTTC.